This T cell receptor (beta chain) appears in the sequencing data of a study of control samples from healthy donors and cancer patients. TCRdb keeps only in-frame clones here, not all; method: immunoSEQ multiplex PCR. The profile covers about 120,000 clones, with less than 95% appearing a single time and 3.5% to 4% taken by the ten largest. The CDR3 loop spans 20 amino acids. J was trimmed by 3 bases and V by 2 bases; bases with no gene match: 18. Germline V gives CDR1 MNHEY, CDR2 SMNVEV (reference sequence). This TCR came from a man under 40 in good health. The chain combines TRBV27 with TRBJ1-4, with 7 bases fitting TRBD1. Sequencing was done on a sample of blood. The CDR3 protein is CASSLDPPAVPGGSNEKLFF. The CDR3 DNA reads TGTGCCAGCAGTTTAGACCCCCCGGCCGTTCCAGGGGGTTCTAATGAAAAACTGTTTTTT.